Each of the 19 T cell receptor beta chains below was sequenced from the same sample in a study of cytomegalovirus exposure and HLA in healthy donors. Amplification used 60 Vbeta primers and 13 Jbeta primers. Generated by immunoSEQ multiplex PCR, the TCRdb table keeps only in-frame clones and is missing some. The sample lists about 170,000 clones; 70% to 90% were seen once. The sequencing sample was made of PBMCs. These receptors originate from a man aged 30 to 39 in good health and CMV-seropositive.

This clone came up once. This chain connects TRBV5-1 to TRBJ2-3; no definite D call. Germline V gives CDR1 SGHRS, CDR2 YFSETQ. Trimming removed 1 base from V and 4 bases from J, with 4 bases in between. The CDR3 is made up of 12 amino acids. CDR3 amino acids: CASSLTADTQYF. For the CDR3, the DNA is TGCGCCAGCAGCTTGACTGCAGATACGCAGTATTTT.

This clone was detected once. The V and J genes are TRBV7-2 and TRBJ2-2; tentative D call: TRBD1 (5 bases). Trimming removed 1 base at V and 0 bases at J, with 6 bases between. This CDR3 spans 15 amino acids. Germline CDR1 and CDR2: SGHTA and FQGNSA. CDR3 in DNA: TGTGCCAGCAGCTTAGGGGGCCCGAACACCGGGGAGCTGTTTTTT. Amino acid sequence: CASSLGGPNTGELFF. The variable domain in full, with the rest retrieved from reference TRBV7-2 and TRBJ2-2, is GAGVSQSPSNKVTEKGKDVELRCDPISGHTALYWYRQSLGQGLEFLIYFQGNSAPDKSGLPSDRFSAERTGGSVSTLTIQRTQQEDSAVYLCASSLGGPNTGELFFGEGSRLTVL.

The CDR3 nucleotides read TGTGCCAGTAGTAATAGTGAGTTTGGTACGGAGGTGGTTAGCACAGATACGCAGTATTTT. Its translation is CASSNSEFGTEVVSTDTQYF. V and J are TRBV19 and TRBJ2-3, with D possibly being TRBD2 (5 bases). The CDR3 is made up of 20 amino acids. CDR1 is LNHDA, CDR2 SQIVND, per germline (reference sequence). Trimming took off 4 bases at V and 0 bases at J, with 26 bases between the two ends.

The CDR3 nucleotides are TGTGCCAGCAGTTTGAACAGGGGGCGAGGGGAGACCCAGTACTTC. Its translation: CASSLNRGRGETQYF. The V and J genes are TRBV7-6 and TRBJ2-5, with 9 bases that match TRBD1. Germline V CDR1 and CDR2: SGHVS, FNYEAQ. CDR3 size: 15 residues. V lost 6 bases and J lost 5; bases outside the gene matches: 10.

V gene TRBV19 combines with J gene TRBJ1-5, with 9 bases identical to TRBD1. The length of the CDR3 is 16 residues. V trimming: 6 bases; J trimming: 5 bases; junction bases outside the gene matches: 11. CDR1 LNHDA and CDR2 SQIVND come from the germline V gene (reference sequence). This chain's CDR3 is CASRPNTGGADQPQHF. In DNA form, the CDR3 reads TGTGCCAGTAGGCCTAACACAGGGGGCGCAGATCAGCCCCAGCATTTT. Together with reference TRBV19 and TRBJ1-5, the CDR3 gives the full variable domain: DGGITQSPKYLFRKEGQNVTLSCEQNLNHDAMYWYRQDPGQGLRLIYYSQIVNDFQKGDIAEGYSVSREKKESFPLTVTSAQKNPTAFYLCASRPNTGGADQPQHFGDGTRLSIL.

V usage is TRBV6-1 and J usage is TRBJ2-7, with 7 bases fitting TRBD2. This CDR3 comprises 14 residues. V shed 0 bases and J 4 bases; nucleotides not matched to a gene: 3. Germline lookup yields CDR1 MNHNS and CDR2 SASEGT. CDR3 in amino acids: CASSEALGGYEQYV. In DNA form, the CDR3 reads TGTGCCAGCAGTGAAGCGCTCGGGGGGTACGAGCAGTACGTC.

CDR3 sequence: CASSLTGASYEQYF. DNA of the CDR3: TGTGCCAGCAGCTTGACGGGAGCCTCCTACGAGCAGTACTTC. The chain has TRBV11-2 and TRBJ2-7; D might be TRBD2 (6 bases). The V and J ends lost 3 bases and 0 bases respectively, with 9 bases between them. The CDR3 extends over 14 amino acids. In germline, CDR1 is SGHAT, CDR2 FQNNGV.

The chain combines TRBV18 with TRBJ2-1; D might be TRBD2 (6 bases). Germline V gives CDR1 KGHSH, CDR2 LQKENI. This CDR3 region has 15 residues. Trimming removed 6 bases from V and 0 bases from J, with 12 bases in between. In nucleotides, the CDR3 is TGTGCCAGCTCGTTCGGAGGGAGCTCCTACAATGAGCAGTTCTTC. This sequence encodes CASSFGGSSYNEQFF.

V gene TRBV13 combines with J gene TRBJ2-1, with TRBD2 matching over 11 bases. Losses at the gene ends were 4 bases for V and 0 bases for J; bases not matched to a gene: 2. This CDR3 is built from 16 residues. CDR1 and CDR2 from the germline V gene are PRHDT and FYEKMQ (reference sequence). The CDR3, as DNA: TGTGCCAGCAGCTCCGGACTAGCGGGCTCCTACAATGAGCAGTTCTTC. Translation gives CASSSGLAGSYNEQFF.

The chain couples TRBV27 to TRBJ2-7, with 7 bases fitting TRBD1. The CDR3 is 15 residues long. V gave up 0 bases and J gave up 5 bases; unmatched junction bases: 7. CDR1 MNHEY and CDR2 SMNVEV come from the germline V gene (reference sequence). CDR3 sequence: CASSLSGTGAHEQYV. The CDR3, as DNA: TGTGCCAGCAGTTTATCGGGAACAGGGGCCCACGAGCAGTACGTC.

This rearrangement joins TRBV4-1 to TRBJ2-7, with 8 bases identical to TRBD1. This CDR3 has 16 residues. Germline CDR1 MGHRA, CDR2 YSYEKL. The V gene end was trimmed by 0 bases and the J gene end by 4 bases; junction bases not matched to a gene: 8. In nucleotides, the CDR3 is TGCGCCAGCAGCCAAGATTTCGGCAGGGGGCTTTACGAGCAGTACTTC. Its translation is CASSQDFGRGLYEQYF.

The rearrangement joins TRBV28 to TRBJ2-2; no clear D gene. CDR1 MDHEN and CDR2 SYDVKM come from the germline V gene. Trimming removed 8 bases at V and 1 base at J, with 11 bases between. The CDR3 is 14 amino acids. CDR3 bases: TGTGCCAGCTTTACCTCAGGGAACACCGGGGAGCTGTTTTTT. Translation: CASFTSGNTGELFF.

This clone showed up just a few times. The CDR3 is CASSKNRVVQPQHF. The CDR3 region has the DNA TGTGCCAGCAGCAAAAACAGGGTGGTTCAGCCCCAGCATTTT. The chain is built from TRBV5-6 and TRBJ1-5, with TRBD1 as a possible D gene (6 bases). V gave up 4 bases and J gave up 6 bases, with 14 bases separating them. Germline lookup yields CDR1 SGHDT and CDR2 YYEEEE. This CDR3 comprises 14 residues.

The chain joins TRBV6-6 to TRBJ2-6, with TRBD1 matching over 8 bases. This CDR3 region has 13 residues. With V trimmed by 6 bases and J by 12 bases, 7 bases remained unmatched. The germline V gene encodes CDR1 MNHNY and CDR2 SVGAGI (reference sequence). CDR3 sequence: CASSDRGHGVLTF. CDR3 coding DNA: TGTGCCAGCAGCGACAGGGGCCACGGCGTCCTGACTTTC.

This chain joins TRBV19 and TRBJ1-2; tentatively, D is TRBD1 (6 bases). From germline, CDR1 is LNHDA and CDR2 SQIVND (reference sequence). V lost 8 bases and J lost 5, with 15 bases in between. The CDR3 runs to 13 residues. The CDR3 region is CASQRGKAYGYTF. CDR3 in DNA: TGTGCCAGTCAAAGGGGGAAAGCTTATGGCTACACCTTC.

The rearrangement uses TRBV27 and TRBJ2-1; unclear D gene. Trimming took off 2 bases at V and 4 bases at J, with 6 bases between the two ends. Per the germline V gene, CDR1 is MNHEY and CDR2 is SMNVEV (reference sequence). CDR3 length: 13 residues. CDR3 amino acids: CASSLVEYNEQFF. DNA of the CDR3: TGTGCCAGCAGTTTAGTGGAGTACAATGAGCAGTTCTTC.

V gene TRBV27 combines with J gene TRBJ1-5; D is unresolved. This CDR3 is built from 14 residues. Germline V gives CDR1 MNHEY, CDR2 SMNVEV (reference sequence). The V end lost 2 bases, the J end lost 2 bases, and 7 bases lay between the germline ends. CDR3 sequence reads: CASSLVGGNQPQHF. The DNA for the CDR3 is TGTGCCAGCAGTTTAGTCGGAGGCAATCAGCCCCAGCATTTT.

This clone was seen only once. This rearrangement joins TRBV18 to TRBJ2-1; 11 bases agree with TRBD2. Germline CDR1 KGHSH, CDR2 LQKENI. The CDR3 contains 14 residues. The trim removed 8 bases at V and 6 bases at J, leaving 6 bases unmatched. This CDR3 reads CASRLAGGLNEQFF. CDR3 nucleotides: TGTGCCAGCCGCCTAGCGGGAGGACTCAATGAGCAGTTCTTC.

The rearrangement links TRBV19 to TRBJ1-4; 8 nucleotides agree with TRBD1. Germline CDR1 is LNHDA and CDR2 is SQIVND (reference sequence). CDR3 length equals 13 residues. V lost 7 bases and J lost 5; bases outside the gene matches: 3. CDR3 sequence reads: CASMRQGNEKLFF. Written as DNA, the CDR3 is TGTGCCAGTATGAGACAGGGGAATGAAAAACTGTTTTTT. The full variable domain, in which reference TRBV19 and TRBJ1-4 provide the parts outside the CDR3, is DGGITQSPKYLFRKEGQNVTLSCEQNLNHDAMYWYRQDPGQGLRLIYYSQIVNDFQKGDIAEGYSVSREKKESFPLTVTSAQKNPTAFYLCASMRQGNEKLFFGSGTQLSVL.